The T cell receptor (beta chain) under discussion was sequenced for a study of PD-1 blockade in mismatch repair-deficient tumors (dated by TCRdb to about 2017). Turning to the overall study: The trial enrolled 65 to 100 consecutive patients with approximately eleven mismatch repair-deficient cancer types between 2013 and September 2016, all previously treated and progressing. Tumor-associated T cell clones in the peripheral blood of patients responding to PD-1 blockade were tracked using deep sequencing of TCR CDR3 regions. General findings and caveats noted by the study authors: Clones residing in the tumor, which were often undetectable in blood before treatment, expanded quickly after pembrolizumab and then contracted, generally before radiologic responses.

For every enrolled patient, mismatch repair deficiency was confirmed by either polymerase chain reaction or immunohistochemistry. TCR sequencing was performed for a few patients who responded to pembrolizumab therapy. The phase II trial prospectively evaluated PD-1 blockade with pembrolizumab in advanced mismatch repair-deficient cancers, independent of tissue of origin. Peripheral blood T cell samples were collected serially, before PD-1 blockade began and at several time points afterward. Blood sampling times were expressed in weeks after the first pembrolizumab dose. As concerns this clone: It has no known antigen specificity. No quality values exist for individual bases; no much larger clone is one base distant.

The library came from the immunoSEQ multiplex PCR assay. TCRdb holds this immuneACCESS table with in-frame rearrangements only. Some clones are missing; in checked studies, unresolved V genes explain under half, and the rest has no known cause. The sample table records about 120,000 clones; over 65% of these occur just once. The top ten constitute 4% to 5% of the sample. The CDR3 starts with the cysteine, ends with the phenylalanine, and has 15 residues. CDR3 DNA only is kept here, 45 bases in frame from base 1. The germline V gene sets CDR1 to SNHLY and CDR2 to FYNNEI. V loses 4 bases of germline sequence and J loses 5 bases, and the interval between the two ends is 17 bases.

Sequenced here: peripheral blood, sampled more than 58 weeks after starting pembrolizumab. Recombination joined TRBV2 with TRBJ1-1; no D gene is confidently identified. This sequence originates from an adult with mismatch repair-deficient cancer. The CDR3 has the sequence CASSAPDLILTEAFF. The DNA sequence is TGTGCCAGCAGTGCCCCCGACCTCATCCTGACTGAAGCTTTCTTT.